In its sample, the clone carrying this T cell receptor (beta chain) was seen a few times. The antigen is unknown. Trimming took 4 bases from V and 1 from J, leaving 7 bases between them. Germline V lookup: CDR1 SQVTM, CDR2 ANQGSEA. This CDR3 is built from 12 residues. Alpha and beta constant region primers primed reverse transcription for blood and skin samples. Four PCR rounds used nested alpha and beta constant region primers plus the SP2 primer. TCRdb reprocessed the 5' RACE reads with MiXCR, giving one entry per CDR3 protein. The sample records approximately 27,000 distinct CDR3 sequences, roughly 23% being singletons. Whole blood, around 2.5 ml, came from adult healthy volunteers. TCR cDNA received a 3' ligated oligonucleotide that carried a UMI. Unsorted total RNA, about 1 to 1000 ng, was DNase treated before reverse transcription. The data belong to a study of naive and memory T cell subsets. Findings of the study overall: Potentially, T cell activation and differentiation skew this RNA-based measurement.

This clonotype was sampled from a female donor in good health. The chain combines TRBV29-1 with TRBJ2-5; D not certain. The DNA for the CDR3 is TGCAGCGTTGCCCCTGGCCAAGAGACCCAGTACTTC. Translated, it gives CSVAPGQETQYF.